A single sample is the source of the 19 T cell receptor beta chains below, sequenced in a study of T cell responses to AZD1222 COVID-19 vaccine. Measured with immunoSEQ multiplex PCR; TCRdb has only the in-frame clones, and not every one. The data hold 150,000 to 200,000 clones, with 85% to 95% observed a single time. Here the sequenced sample was peripheral blood, taken 28 days after the second AZD1222 dose. The receptors come from an adult who received the AZD1222 COVID-19 vaccine.

J is TRBJ2-7 and V is TRBV21-1; TRBD2 is the table's D call, not checked against the DNA. TRBV21-1 is assigned pseudogene status. This CDR3 is built from 17 residues. The CDR3 spells CASRGSRLAGFSYEQYF. Written as DNA, the CDR3 is TGTGCCAGCAGGGGTTCCCGACTAGCGGGCTTCTCCTACGAGCAGTACTTC.

The rearrangement links TRBV2 to TRBJ2-1; D is unresolved. CDR3 length: 13 residues. Germline V gene sequence: CDR1 SNHLY, CDR2 FYNNEI. V lost 4 bases, J lost 5 bases, and 9 bases lay in between. The CDR3 sequence: CASSGLVDNEQFF. CDR3 nucleotides: TGTGCCAGCAGTGGATTGGTCGACAATGAGCAGTTCTTC.

The chain uses TRBV2 and TRBJ1-2; TRBD1 matches 7 bases. Germline loops: CDR1 SNHLY, CDR2 FYNNEI. CDR3 length: 12 residues. V gave up 7 bases and J gave up 8 bases; unmatched junction bases: 7. The CDR3 protein is CASTLTGNGYTF. CDR3 bases: TGTGCCAGCACCCTGACAGGGAACGGCTACACCTTC.

The chain employs TRBV10-3 and TRBJ1-2; 10 bases map to TRBD1. J lost 3 bases, V lost 0 bases, and 7 bases had no gene match. CDR1 and CDR2 from the germline V gene are ENHRY and SYGVKD. The CDR3 sequence is 17 residues long. CDR3 nucleotides: TGTGCCATCAGTGAGTCCCCCTCCGGGACAGGGGACTATGGCTACACCTTC. Translating it yields CAISESPSGTGDYGYTF.

The chain combines TRBV27 with TRBJ2-1; 7 bases are a match to TRBD2. The ends lost 5 bases at V and 2 bases at J; junction bases unmatched: 9. In germline, CDR1 is MNHEY, CDR2 SMNVEV (reference sequence). This CDR3 is built from 16 residues. CDR3 region: CASSPDSSGTYNEQFF. The CDR3 nucleotides read TGTGCCAGCAGTCCCGATTCTAGCGGAACCTACAATGAGCAGTTCTTC.

This chain links TRBV6-5 with TRBJ2-7; possible D gene TRBD1, 6 bases. Trimming removed 2 bases at V and 2 bases at J, with 13 bases between. This CDR3 is built from 15 residues. Germline V gene lookup returns CDR1 MNHEY and CDR2 SVGAGI. The chain's CDR3 is CASSYRQAIAYEQYF. In DNA form, the CDR3 reads TGTGCCAGCAGTTACCGACAGGCGATCGCCTACGAGCAGTACTTC.

This chain links TRBV13 with TRBJ2-7; possibly TRBD1 for D (5 bases). This CDR3 is built from 13 residues. The germline CDR1 and CDR2 sequences are PRHDT and FYEKMQ (reference sequence). Trimming stripped 2 bases from V and 3 bases from J, with 8 bases between. The DNA of the CDR3 is TGTGCCAGCAGCTTAAATACAGGCTACGAGCAGTACTTC. It is translated as CASSLNTGYEQYF. Using reference TRBV13 and TRBJ2-7 for the parts outside the CDR3, the full variable domain is AAGVIQSPRHLIKEKRETATLKCYPIPRHDTVYWYQQGPGQDPQFLISFYEKMQSDKGSIPDRFSAQQFSDYHSELNMSSLELGDSALYFCASSLNTGYEQYFGPGTRLTVT.

V gene TRBV9 combines with J gene TRBJ2-2; TRBD2 aligns across 7 bases. The CDR3 runs 16 residues. The germline gives CDR1 SGDLS, CDR2 YYNGEE. The trim removed 0 bases at V and 1 base at J, leaving 3 bases unmatched. The CDR3 bases are TGTGCCAGCAGCGTAGCCCCTAGCGGGAACACCGGGGAGCTGTTTTTT. Translated: CASSVAPSGNTGELFF.

The chain joins TRBV6-5 to TRBJ2-1, with 8 positions matching TRBD2. The CDR3 has 13 amino acids. From germline, CDR1 is MNHEY and CDR2 SVGAGI. The V segment lost 3 bases and the J segment 9 bases; nucleotides outside the gene matches: 4. The CDR3 nucleotides are TGTGCCAGCAGTTATAGCGGGATTGGTGAGCAGTTCTTC. Its protein is CASSYSGIGEQFF.

This chain joins TRBV6-5 and TRBJ1-2; a possible D gene is TRBD1 (5 bases). V was shortened by 7 bases and J by 4 bases, with 16 bases between the two germline ends. The germline CDR1 and CDR2 sequences are MNHEY and SVGAGI. CDR3 length: 14 residues. This CDR3 reads CASTKDTGRYGYTF. The CDR3 nucleotides read TGTGCCAGCACGAAGGACACAGGTCGCTATGGCTACACCTTC.

The J gene is TRBJ2-7, the V gene TRBV3-1 (or the pseudogene TRBV3-2), with 11 bases identical to TRBD2. Trimming removed 4 bases from V and 2 bases from J; junction bases left unmatched: 4. CDR1 LGHDT and CDR2 YNNKEL come from the germline V gene (reference sequence). The CDR3 runs to 15 residues. CDR3 region: CASSPASGRTYEQYF. DNA for the CDR3: TGTGCCAGCAGCCCAGCTAGCGGGAGGACCTACGAGCAGTACTTC.

The V gene is TRBV28, the J gene TRBJ1-3; TRBD1 might be the D (6 bases). V was cut by 5 bases and J by 3 bases, with 11 bases left in between. This CDR3 spans 14 amino acids. Germline assignment: CDR1 MDHEN and CDR2 SYDVKM. The DNA of the CDR3 is TGTGCCAGCAGTCTAACAGGGAGTGGAAACACCATATATTTT. Translation gives CASSLTGSGNTIYF.

The rearrangement links TRBV24-1 to TRBJ1-2, with 7 bases fitting TRBD1. With 7 bases clipped from V and 7 bases from J, the junction kept 17 bases outside the gene matches. Per germline, CDR1 KGHDR and CDR2 SFDVKD. The CDR3 runs 16 residues. CDR3 protein: CATRTTRQGRVRGYTF. CDR3 bases: TGTGCCACCAGGACTACCCGACAGGGAAGAGTTCGTGGCTACACCTTC.

This rearrangement joins TRBV4-3 to TRBJ2-1, with TRBD1 identical over 9 bases. The germline CDR1 and CDR2 sequences are LGHNA and YSLEER. Germline trimming cut 4 bases from V and 5 bases from J; bases unmatched to any gene: 9. This CDR3 has 16 residues. CDR3 DNA: TGCGCCAGCAGCCGCATAACCGGGACAGGGAACAATGAGCAGTTCTTC. Residues: CASSRITGTGNNEQFF.

The chain has TRBV5-8 and TRBJ2-1, with D maybe TRBD2 (5 bases). With 4 bases removed from V and 1 base from J, the gap between germline ends came to 18 bases. The CDR3 covers 17 residues. CDR1 and CDR2 from the germline V gene are SGHTS and YDEGEE. CDR3 region: CASSPRAGAWSYNEQFF. CDR3 DNA: TGTGCCAGCAGCCCCCGCGCGGGCGCTTGGTCCTACAATGAGCAGTTCTTC.

The chain joins TRBV6-5 to TRBJ1-3; possibly TRBD1 for D (5 bases). Trimming stripped 0 bases from V and 0 bases from J, with 9 bases between. CDR3 size: 16 residues. Germline CDR1 MNHEY, CDR2 SVGAGI. The CDR3 DNA is TGTGCCAGCAGTTACTCCCAGGGATTCTCTGGAAACACCATATATTTT. Translated, it gives CASSYSQGFSGNTIYF.

The rearrangement links TRBV28 to TRBJ1-3, with D possibly TRBD1 on 5 matching bases. The V gene lost 10 bases and the J gene lost 0 bases, with 13 bases spanning the gap. The germline V gene has CDR1 MDHEN and CDR2 SYDVKM. CDR3 length equals 14 residues. CDR3 region: CATGPRSSGNTIYF. The CDR3 nucleotides read TGTGCCACGGGGCCGAGGAGCTCTGGAAACACCATATATTTT.

The J gene is TRBJ2-2, the V gene TRBV27, with D unresolved. V was cut by 4 bases and J by 3 bases, with 3 bases left in between. There are 12 residues in the CDR3. Germline values: CDR1 MNHEY, CDR2 SMNVEV (reference sequence). The CDR3 DNA follows: TGTGCCAGCAGTTCCCACACCGGGGAGCTGTTTTTT. This gives the protein CASSSHTGELFF.

The chain employs TRBV4-1 and TRBJ2-7; TRBD2 agrees at 7 bases. Trimming took 4 bases from V and 4 from J; bases not matched to a gene: 13. The CDR3 spans 16 residues. Germline CDR1 and CDR2: MGHRA and YSYEKL. CDR3 in DNA: TGCGCCAGCAGCCGGACGGAGGGCGGGAGAGGGTACGAGCAGTACTTC. This translates into CASSRTEGGRGYEQYF.